This T cell receptor beta chain was documented in a study of a mutant IDH1 vaccine in newly diagnosed glioma. The overall study: Pretreatment consisted of radiotherapy, temozolomide, or both, with most receiving both.

The CDR3 contains 15 residues. Germline-derived CDR1 and CDR2 are SGHNT and YYREEE (reference sequence). V dropped 4 bases and J dropped 5; count of bases not matched to a gene: 7. As for this clone: Its cognate antigen is unknown.

Time point denoted: week 5, during vaccination. Vaccinated patients received 300 ug of mutant IDH1 20-mer peptide per dose, with topical imiquimod. Clones were sequenced by immunoSEQ multiplex PCR, and TCRdb holds only the in-frame ones, with some missing. Among about 58,000 clones listed, 80% to 90% were seen once. Study-wide findings and caveats: Pseudoprogression apparently tracked independently of changes in top peripheral T cell clonotypes.

The TCR sequence derives from a woman aged 50 to 60 with glioma. The J gene is TRBJ2-3, the V gene TRBV5-4, with 10 bases matching TRBD2. Specimen: PBMCs, collected from a glioma patient whose treatment included an IDH1 peptide vaccine. CDR3 nucleotide sequence: TGTGCCAGCAGCCTTAGCGGGGGGCCGGAAGATACGCAGTATTTT. This translates into CASSLSGGPEDTQYF.